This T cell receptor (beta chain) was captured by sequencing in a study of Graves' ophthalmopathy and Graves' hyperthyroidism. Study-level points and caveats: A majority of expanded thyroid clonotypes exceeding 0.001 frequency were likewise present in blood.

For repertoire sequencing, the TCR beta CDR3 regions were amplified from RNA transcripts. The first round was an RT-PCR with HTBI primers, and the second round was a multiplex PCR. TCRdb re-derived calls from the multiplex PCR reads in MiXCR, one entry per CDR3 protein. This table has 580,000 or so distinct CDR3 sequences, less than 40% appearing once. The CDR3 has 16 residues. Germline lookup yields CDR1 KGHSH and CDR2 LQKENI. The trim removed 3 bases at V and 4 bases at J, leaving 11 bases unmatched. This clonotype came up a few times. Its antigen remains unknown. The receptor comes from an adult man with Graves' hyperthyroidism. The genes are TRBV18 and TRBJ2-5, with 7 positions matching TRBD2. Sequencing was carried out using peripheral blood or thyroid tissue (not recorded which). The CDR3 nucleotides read TGTGCCAGCTCACCGACCCGACTAGCCCGGGGAGAGACCCAGTACTTC. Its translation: CASSPTRLARGETQYF.